These 30 T cell receptor beta chains came from one sample sequenced in a study of blood T cell repertoires in COVID-19. The protocol was immunoSEQ multiplex PCR, while the TCRdb copy is restricted to in-frame clones and leaves out a portion. The sample includes about 79,000 clones, 80% to 90% of them seen just once. Source material: peripheral blood. These receptor sequences come from a man between 65 and 85 years old with active or convalescent COVID-19.

This clone was found once. This sequence joins TRBV7-2 and TRBJ2-3; possible D gene TRBD1, 5 bases. The germline V and J ends were trimmed by 2 bases and 5 bases, with 11 bases remaining between them. The germline V gene encodes CDR1 SGHTA and CDR2 FQGNSA. CDR3 length: 14 amino acids. The chain's CDR3 is CASSLSGSLDTQYF. CDR3 nucleotide sequence: TGTGCCAGCAGCTTATCAGGGTCCCTAGATACGCAGTATTTT.

The chain couples TRBV29-1 to TRBJ1-1; D unclear. The germline CDR1 and CDR2 sequences are SQVTM and ANQGSEA. The CDR3 is 12 amino acids. Trimming left V 7 bases short and J 0 bases short, with 9 bases between. This chain's CDR3 is CSARTLNTEAFF. The CDR3 DNA follows: TGCAGCGCCAGGACTTTGAACACTGAAGCTTTCTTT. Full variable domain (rest looked up from reference TRBV29-1 and TRBJ1-1): SAVISQKPSRDICQRGTSLTIQCQVDSQVTMMFWYRQQPGQSLTLIATANQGSEATYESGFVIDKFPISRPNLTFSTLTVSNMSPEDSSIYLCSARTLNTEAFFGQGTRLTVV.

The chain couples TRBV6-5 to TRBJ1-6; TRBD1 matches 8 bases. The CDR3 has 15 amino acids. V shed 5 bases and J 4 bases; nucleotides not matched to a gene: 4. Germline lookup yields CDR1 MNHEY and CDR2 SVGAGI. The CDR3 loop is CASSTTGDYNSPLHF. Written as DNA, the CDR3 is TGTGCCAGCAGTACGACAGGGGATTATAATTCACCCCTCCACTTT.

The chain employs TRBV1 and TRBJ2-7; TRBD2 reflects the table's D call only, with no check against the DNA. TRBV1 is listed as a pseudogene. This CDR3 has 24 residues. CDR3 nucleotides: TGCACCAGCAGCCAAGAAAGAACAGGATCCTTAAAGTGGACTAGCGGGAGGGTCTATACCGGTGAGTACTTC. It encodes CTSSQERTGSLKWTSGRVYTGEYF.

This sequence joins TRBV18 and TRBJ2-2, with 8 positions matching TRBD1. There are 13 residues in the CDR3. The ends lost 3 bases at V and 13 bases at J; junction bases unmatched: 7. Per germline, CDR1 KGHSH and CDR2 LQKENI. The CDR3 loop is CASSPGDRGGLFF. The CDR3 region has the DNA TGTGCCAGCTCACCCGGAGACAGGGGTGGGCTGTTTTTT.

The rearrangement links TRBV4-2 to TRBJ2-1; a possible D gene is TRBD2 (6 bases). Germline V gene data show CDR1 as LGHNA and CDR2 as YNFKEQ. The CDR3 is 14 amino acids. V lost 1 base to trimming and J lost 9 bases, with 13 bases between them. CDR3 DNA: TGTGCCAGCAGCCAAGTCGGGGAGGCCGCTGAGCAGTTCTTC. It yields the protein CASSQVGEAAEQFF.

The V and J genes are TRBV9 and TRBJ2-1, with D perhaps matching TRBD1 (6 bases). Looked up from germline, CDR1 is SGDLS and CDR2 is YYNGEE. This CDR3 region has 15 residues. The V end lost 4 bases, the J end lost 1 base, and 12 bases lay between the germline ends. The CDR3 nucleotides read TGTGCCAGCAGCCCCGGGACATTATCCTACAATGAGCAGTTCTTC. This gives the protein CASSPGTLSYNEQFF.

The CDR3 DNA sequence: TGTGCCAGCAGTCGGCCTGGGGGCCCCCCAAATCAGCCCCAGCATTTT. Its translation is CASSRPGGPPNQPQHF. The chain recombines TRBV2 with TRBJ1-5, with a possible D match to TRBD1 (6 bases). The CDR3 consists of 16 residues. Germline values: CDR1 SNHLY, CDR2 FYNNEI. The V and J ends lost 5 bases and 4 bases respectively, with 18 bases between them.

This chain uses TRBV6-2 or TRBV6-3 with TRBJ2-7; perhaps TRBD1 as D (6 bases). Between the trimmed V and J ends, which lost 2 bases and 5 bases, there was a span of 10 bases. CDR3 size: 13 residues. CDR1 and CDR2 from the germline V gene are MNHEY and SVGEGT. CDR3 sequence: CASSYLQGNEQYF. CDR3 DNA sequence: TGTGCCAGCAGTTACCTCCAGGGGAACGAGCAGTACTTC.

This rearrangement joins TRBV4-1 to TRBJ1-5, with unresolved D. This CDR3 is built from 17 residues. Per the germline V gene, CDR1 is MGHRA and CDR2 is YSYEKL. V lost 1 base and J lost 1, with 14 bases in between. This CDR3 reads CASSQGATEGSNQPQHF. The CDR3 DNA is TGCGCCAGCAGCCAAGGTGCTACAGAGGGAAGCAATCAGCCCCAGCATTTT.

The chain uses TRBV2 and TRBJ1-5; 9 bases fit TRBD1. J was trimmed by 3 bases and V by 7 bases; bases with no gene match: 4. Germline loops: CDR1 SNHLY, CDR2 FYNNEI. The CDR3 loop spans 14 amino acids. The CDR3 here is CASTRTGANQPQHF. The CDR3 DNA is TGTGCCAGCACTAGGACAGGGGCCAATCAGCCCCAGCATTTT.

The chain recombines TRBV7-6 with TRBJ1-5, with D tentatively TRBD1 (6 bases). The CDR3 covers 18 residues. Germline-derived CDR1 and CDR2 are SGHVS and FNYEAQ. V lost 2 bases to trimming and J lost 3 bases, with 20 bases between them. CDR3 protein: CASSLNPGHGQVNQPQHF. The CDR3 DNA reads TGTGCCAGCAGCTTAAATCCGGGACACGGTCAGGTCAATCAGCCCCAGCATTTT.

The chain uses TRBV3-1 (or the pseudogene TRBV3-2) and TRBJ1-2; D is possibly TRBD1 (5 bases). V lost 0 bases and J lost 8, with 25 bases in between. The CDR3 contains 18 residues. Germline values: CDR1 LGHDT, CDR2 YNNKEL (reference sequence). This CDR3 reads CASSQDRFPMGRGGGYTF. CDR3 nucleotide sequence: TGTGCCAGCAGCCAAGATCGATTTCCGATGGGGCGCGGTGGAGGCTACACCTTC.

This clone was detected only once. The chain has TRBV29-1 and TRBJ1-5; D is perhaps TRBD1 (6 bases). Trimming removed 1 base from V and 9 bases from J, with 13 bases in between. The germline CDR1 and CDR2 sequences are SQVTM and ANQGSEA. The CDR3 covers 13 residues. The CDR3 here is CSVEVPRGVPQHF. The CDR3 DNA reads as TGCAGCGTTGAAGTTCCCAGGGGCGTGCCCCAGCATTTT. The full variable domain, completed using reference TRBV29-1 and TRBJ1-5, is SAVISQKPSRDICQRGTSLTIQCQVDSQVTMMFWYRQQPGQSLTLIATANQGSEATYESGFVIDKFPISRPNLTFSTLTVSNMSPEDSSIYLCSVEVPRGVPQHFGDGTRLSIL.

The chain employs TRBV18 and TRBJ2-1, with 10 bases aligning to TRBD1. Germline trimming cut 2 bases from V and 4 bases from J; bases unmatched to any gene: 8. Per the germline V gene, CDR1 is KGHSH and CDR2 is LQKENI. This CDR3 has 17 residues. DNA of the CDR3: TGTGCCAGCTCACCATACACGGGACAGGGGTTTTACAATGAGCAGTTCTTC. It encodes CASSPYTGQGFYNEQFF.

CDR3 amino acids: CASSARDTRWIGTEAFF. For the CDR3, the DNA is TGCGCCAGCAGTGCCCGGGACACCCGATGGATTGGCACTGAAGCTTTCTTT. V and J are TRBV10-1 and TRBJ1-1, with a possible D match to TRBD1 (6 bases). The CDR3 is 17 residues long. In germline, CDR1 is WNHNN, CDR2 SYGVQD (reference sequence). The V and J ends lost 4 bases and 4 bases respectively, with 22 bases between them.

The V gene is TRBV23-1, the J gene TRBJ2-7; 9 bases are shared with TRBD1. TRBV23-1 is an open reading frame whose function is uncertain. CDR3 length: 18 residues. Trimming took 1 base from V and 1 from J; bases not matched to a gene: 11. The CDR3 here is CASSQFLSGDRESYEQYF. In nucleotides, the CDR3 is TGCGCCAGCAGTCAATTCTTAAGTGGGGACAGGGAATCCTACGAGCAGTACTTC.

The chain has TRBV30 and TRBJ1-1; no definite D call. Germline-derived CDR1 and CDR2 are GTSNPN and SVGIG (reference sequence). The CDR3 has 14 amino acids. V was cut by 0 bases and J by 1 base, with 9 bases left in between. The CDR3 sequence: CAWSVGNRNTEAFF. In DNA form, the CDR3 reads TGTGCCTGGAGTGTCGGTAATCGGAACACTGAAGCTTTCTTT. Full variable domain (rest looked up from reference TRBV30 and TRBJ1-1): SQTIHQWPATLVQPVGSPLSLECTVEGTSNPNLYWYRQAAGRGLQLLFYSVGIGQISSEVPQNLSASRPQDRQFILSSKKLLLSDSGFYLCAWSVGNRNTEAFFGQGTRLTVV.

This clone has only one observation. V usage is TRBV5-1 and J usage is TRBJ2-3; 7 positions agree with TRBD1. The V segment lost 3 bases and the J segment 2 bases; nucleotides outside the gene matches: 6. The CDR3 runs to 15 residues. Germline V gene sequence: CDR1 SGHRS, CDR2 YFSETQ. The CDR3 loop is CASSSGQWATDTQYF. For the CDR3, the DNA is TGCGCCAGCAGCTCGGGACAGTGGGCCACAGATACGCAGTATTTT.

V usage is TRBV27 and J usage is TRBJ2-7; 9 positions match TRBD2. In germline, CDR1 is MNHEY, CDR2 SMNVEV (reference sequence). The V gene end was trimmed by 9 bases and the J gene end by 1 base; junction bases not matched to a gene: 7. The CDR3 runs to 14 residues. This CDR3 reads CASAGGTLSYEQYF. DNA for the CDR3: TGTGCCAGTGCGGGGGGGACCTTATCCTACGAGCAGTACTTC.

The genes are TRBV3-1 (or the pseudogene TRBV3-2) and TRBJ2-1, with no clear D. V was clipped by 2 bases and J by 5 bases, with 7 bases between them. The CDR3 contains 13 residues. Per germline, CDR1 LGHDT and CDR2 YNNKEL (reference sequence). CDR3 DNA: TGTGCCAGCAGCCAAAAAAGCAACAATGAGCAGTTCTTC. Its translation is CASSQKSNNEQFF.

CDR3 coding DNA: TGTGCCAGCAGGGAGGACAGGGCCAACACTGAAGCTTTCTTT. Its translation: CASREDRANTEAFF. This chain uses TRBV6-5 with TRBJ1-1; 8 nucleotides line up with TRBD1. V was clipped by 6 bases and J by 2 bases; unmatched bases: 5. CDR3 length equals 14 residues. Germline-derived CDR1 and CDR2 are MNHEY and SVGAGI.

The chain is built from TRBV7-2 and TRBJ2-2, with D possibly TRBD2 on 6 matching bases. This CDR3 region has 16 residues. Between the trimmed V and J ends, which lost 1 base and 2 bases, there was a span of 11 bases. Germline CDR1 SGHTA, CDR2 FQGNSA. This CDR3 reads CASSLVLGRNTGELFF. The CDR3 bases are TGTGCCAGCAGCTTAGTCCTCGGGAGAAACACCGGGGAGCTGTTTTTT.

This clone was found a few times. The chain couples TRBV7-2 to TRBJ2-7; D ambiguous. CDR1 is SGHTA and CDR2 is FQGNSA in the germline V gene. The V gene lost 3 bases and the J gene lost 4 bases, with 10 bases spanning the gap. CDR3 length: 13 residues. CDR3 in amino acids: CASSLNARYEQYF. CDR3 sequence (DNA): TGTGCCAGCAGCTTGAATGCCCGGTACGAGCAGTACTTC.

The chain joins TRBV28 to TRBJ2-1, with 9 bases identical to TRBD1. With 5 bases clipped from V and 4 bases from J, the junction kept 9 bases outside the gene matches. The CDR3 has 16 residues. CDR1 MDHEN and CDR2 SYDVKM come from the germline V gene. CDR3 coding DNA: TGTGCCAGCAGTAAATCTGGGACAGGGCTTTACAATGAGCAGTTCTTC. This codes for CASSKSGTGLYNEQFF.

In DNA, the CDR3 is TGTGCCAGCAGTTCGTCCAGGGGGCTAGGGACGAGGGATGAGCAGTTCTTC. This gives the protein CASSSSRGLGTRDEQFF. This chain uses TRBV6-2 or TRBV6-3 with TRBJ2-1; 8 bases are a match to TRBD1. V lost 4 bases, J lost 8 bases, and 16 bases stayed unmatched. The CDR3 contains 17 residues. From germline, CDR1 is MNHEY and CDR2 SVGEGT.

J is TRBJ2-7 and V is TRBV29-1; D gene unclear. V lost 2 bases, J lost 0 bases, and 8 bases lay in between. Germline CDR1 and CDR2: SQVTM and ANQGSEA. The CDR3 loop spans 13 amino acids. The CDR3 region has the DNA TGCAGCGTTGAATCTTGGCCCTCCTACGAGCAGTACTTC. Translation gives CSVESWPSYEQYF.

The rearrangement uses TRBV5-6 and TRBJ2-7; D call uncertain. With 2 bases removed from V and 4 bases from J, the gap between germline ends came to 4 bases. Germline CDR1 SGHDT, CDR2 YYEEEE. The CDR3 is 11 amino acids. This CDR3 reads CASSFRYEQYF. The CDR3, as DNA: TGTGCCAGCAGCTTCAGATACGAGCAGTACTTC.

This chain uses TRBV4-2 with TRBJ1-3; tentatively, D is TRBD1 (5 bases). Looked up from germline, CDR1 is LGHNA and CDR2 is YNFKEQ. V was cut by 1 base and J by 4 bases, with 14 bases left in between. The CDR3 sequence is 16 residues long. CDR3 sequence reads: CASSQAGGSGGNTIYF. In DNA, the CDR3 is TGTGCCAGCAGCCAAGCGGGGGGGTCCGGCGGAAACACCATATATTTT.

The V call is TRBV28, the J call TRBJ2-7, with a tentative D call TRBD2 (6 bases). The V end was cut by 5 bases, the J end by 4 bases, with 12 bases between. Per the germline V gene, CDR1 is MDHEN and CDR2 is SYDVKM. The CDR3 consists of 13 residues. The DNA of the CDR3 is TGTGCCAGCAGTCTCCCTGGGGGGTACGAGCAGTACTTC. Translated, it gives CASSLPGGYEQYF.